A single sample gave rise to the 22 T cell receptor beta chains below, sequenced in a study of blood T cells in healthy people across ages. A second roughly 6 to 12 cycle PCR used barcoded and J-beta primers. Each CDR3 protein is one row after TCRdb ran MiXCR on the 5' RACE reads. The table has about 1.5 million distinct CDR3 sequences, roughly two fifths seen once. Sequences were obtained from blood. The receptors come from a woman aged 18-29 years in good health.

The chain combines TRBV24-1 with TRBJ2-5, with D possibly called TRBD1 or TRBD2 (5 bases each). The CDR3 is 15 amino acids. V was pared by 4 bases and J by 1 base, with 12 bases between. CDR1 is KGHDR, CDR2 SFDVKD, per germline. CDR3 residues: CATSDQGPLQETQYF. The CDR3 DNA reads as TGTGCCACCAGTGACCAGGGACCGCTCCAAGAGACCCAGTACTTC.

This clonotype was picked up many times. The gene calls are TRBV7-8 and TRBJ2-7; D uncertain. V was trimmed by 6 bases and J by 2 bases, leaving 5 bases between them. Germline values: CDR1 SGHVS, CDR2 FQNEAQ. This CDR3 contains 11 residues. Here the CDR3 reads CASSYTYEQYF. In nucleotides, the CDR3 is TGTGCCAGCAGTTATACCTACGAGCAGTACTTC.

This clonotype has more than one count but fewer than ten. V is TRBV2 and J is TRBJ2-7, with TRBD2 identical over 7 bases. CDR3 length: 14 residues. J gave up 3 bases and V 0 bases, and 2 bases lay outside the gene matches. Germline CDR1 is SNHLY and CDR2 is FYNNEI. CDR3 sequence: CASSEAGLGYEQYF. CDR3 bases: TGTGCCAGCAGTGAAGCCGGACTAGGCTACGAGCAGTACTTC.

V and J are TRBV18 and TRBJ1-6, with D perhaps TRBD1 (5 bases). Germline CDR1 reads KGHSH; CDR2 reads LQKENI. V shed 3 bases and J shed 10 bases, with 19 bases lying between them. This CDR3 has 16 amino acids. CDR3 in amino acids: CASSPDSTKVGSPLHF. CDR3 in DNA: TGTGCCAGCTCACCCGACAGTACCAAGGTTGGCTCACCCCTCCACTTT.

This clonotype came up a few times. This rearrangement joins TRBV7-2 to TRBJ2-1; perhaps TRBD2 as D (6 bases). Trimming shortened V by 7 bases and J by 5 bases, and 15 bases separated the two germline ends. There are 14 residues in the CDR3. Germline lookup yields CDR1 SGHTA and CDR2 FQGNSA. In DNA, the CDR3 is TGTGCCAGCACTAGAATCGGGACTGACAATGAGCAGTTCTTC. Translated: CASTRIGTDNEQFF.

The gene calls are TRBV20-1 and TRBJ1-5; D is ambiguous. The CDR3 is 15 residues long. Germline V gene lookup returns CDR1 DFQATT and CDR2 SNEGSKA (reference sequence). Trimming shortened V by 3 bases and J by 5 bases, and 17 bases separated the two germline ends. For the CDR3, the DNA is TGCAGTGCTAGGGAACCGAAAGGGCGCGATCAGCCCCAGCATTTT. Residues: CSAREPKGRDQPQHF.

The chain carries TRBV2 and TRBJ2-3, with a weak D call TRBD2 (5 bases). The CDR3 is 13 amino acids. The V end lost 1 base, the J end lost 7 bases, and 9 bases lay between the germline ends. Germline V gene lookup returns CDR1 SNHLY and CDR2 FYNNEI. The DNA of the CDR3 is TGTGCCAGCAGTGAAGGGTCGGGGAATACGCAGTATTTT. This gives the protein CASSEGSGNTQYF.

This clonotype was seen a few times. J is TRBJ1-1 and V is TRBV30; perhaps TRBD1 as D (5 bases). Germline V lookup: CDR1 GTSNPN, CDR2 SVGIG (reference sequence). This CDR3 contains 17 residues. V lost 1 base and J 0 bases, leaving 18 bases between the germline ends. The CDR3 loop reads CAWSAATHRKLNTEAFF. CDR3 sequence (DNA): TGTGCCTGGAGTGCAGCCACACACAGGAAATTGAACACTGAAGCTTTCTTT.

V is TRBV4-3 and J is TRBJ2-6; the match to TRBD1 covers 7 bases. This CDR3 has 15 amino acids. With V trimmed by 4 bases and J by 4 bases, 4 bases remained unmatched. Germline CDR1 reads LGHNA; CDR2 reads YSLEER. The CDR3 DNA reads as TGCGCCAGCAGCCGCGACAGGGTAGGGGCCAACGTCCTGACTTTC. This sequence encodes CASSRDRVGANVLTF.

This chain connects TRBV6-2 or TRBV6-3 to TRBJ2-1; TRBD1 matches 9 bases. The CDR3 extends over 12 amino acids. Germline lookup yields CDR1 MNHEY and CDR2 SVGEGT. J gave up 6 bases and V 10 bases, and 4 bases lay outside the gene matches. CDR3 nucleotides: TGTGCCATCAAGGGACAGGGCAATGAGCAGTTCTTC. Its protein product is CAIKGQGNEQFF.

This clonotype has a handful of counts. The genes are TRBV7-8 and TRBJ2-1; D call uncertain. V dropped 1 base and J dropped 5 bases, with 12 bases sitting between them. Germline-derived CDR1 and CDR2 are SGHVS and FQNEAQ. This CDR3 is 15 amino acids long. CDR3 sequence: CASSLELIVNNEQFF. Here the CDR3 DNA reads TGTGCCAGCAGCTTAGAGCTAATAGTTAACAATGAGCAGTTCTTC.

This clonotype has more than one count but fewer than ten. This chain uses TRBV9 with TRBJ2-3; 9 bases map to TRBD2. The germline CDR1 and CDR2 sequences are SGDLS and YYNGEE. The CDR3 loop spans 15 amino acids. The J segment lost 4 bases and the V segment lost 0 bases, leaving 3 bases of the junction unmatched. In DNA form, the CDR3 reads TGTGCCAGCAGCGTAGATAGCGGGAGTTCAGATACGCAGTATTTT. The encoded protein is CASSVDSGSSDTQYF. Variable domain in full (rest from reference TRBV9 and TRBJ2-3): DSGVTQTPKHLITATGQRVTLRCSPRSGDLSVYWYQQSLDQGLQFLIQYYNGEERAKGNILERFSAQQFPDLHSELNLSSLELGDSALYFCASSVDSGSSDTQYFGPGTRLTVL.

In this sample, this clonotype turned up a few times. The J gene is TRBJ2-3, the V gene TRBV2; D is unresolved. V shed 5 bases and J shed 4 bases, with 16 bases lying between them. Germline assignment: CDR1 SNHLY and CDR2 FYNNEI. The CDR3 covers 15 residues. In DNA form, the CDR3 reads TGTGCCAGCAGTTGGACCTCTTCGTTCTCAGATACGCAGTATTTT. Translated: CASSWTSSFSDTQYF.

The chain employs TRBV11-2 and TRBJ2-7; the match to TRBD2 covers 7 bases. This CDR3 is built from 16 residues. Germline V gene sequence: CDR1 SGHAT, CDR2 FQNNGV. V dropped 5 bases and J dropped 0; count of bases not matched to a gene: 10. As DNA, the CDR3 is TGTGCCAGCAGCCTAGCGGAGACCCCCTCCTCCTACGAGCAGTACTTC. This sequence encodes CASSLAETPSSYEQYF.

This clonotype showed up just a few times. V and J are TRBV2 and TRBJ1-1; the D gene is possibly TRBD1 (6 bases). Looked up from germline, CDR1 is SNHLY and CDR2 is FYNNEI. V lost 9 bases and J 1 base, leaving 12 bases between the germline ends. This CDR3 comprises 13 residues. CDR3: CASPRGANTEAFF. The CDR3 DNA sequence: TGTGCCAGTCCACGGGGGGCGAACACTGAAGCTTTCTTT.

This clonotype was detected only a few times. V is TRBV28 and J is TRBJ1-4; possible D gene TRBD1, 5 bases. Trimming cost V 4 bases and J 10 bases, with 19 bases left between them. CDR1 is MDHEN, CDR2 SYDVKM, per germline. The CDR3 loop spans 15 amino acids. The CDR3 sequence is CASSSGPTLGGKLFF. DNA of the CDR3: TGTGCCAGCAGTTCGGGACCGACCCTCGGGGGAAAACTGTTTTTT.

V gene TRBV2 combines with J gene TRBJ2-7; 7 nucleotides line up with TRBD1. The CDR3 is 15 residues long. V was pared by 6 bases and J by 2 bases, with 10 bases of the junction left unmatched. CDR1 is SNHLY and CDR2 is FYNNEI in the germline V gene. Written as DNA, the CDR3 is TGTGCCAGCAGCCCTGGGACAGACTTCACCTACGAGCAGTACTTC. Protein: CASSPGTDFTYEQYF.

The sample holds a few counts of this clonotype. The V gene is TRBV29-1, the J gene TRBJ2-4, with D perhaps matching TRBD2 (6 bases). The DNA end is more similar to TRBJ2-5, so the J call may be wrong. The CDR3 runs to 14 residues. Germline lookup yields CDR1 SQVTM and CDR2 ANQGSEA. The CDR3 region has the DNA TGCAGCGTTGAAGCTCCGGGACTCAAAGAGACCCAGTACTTC. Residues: CSVEAPGLKETQYF.

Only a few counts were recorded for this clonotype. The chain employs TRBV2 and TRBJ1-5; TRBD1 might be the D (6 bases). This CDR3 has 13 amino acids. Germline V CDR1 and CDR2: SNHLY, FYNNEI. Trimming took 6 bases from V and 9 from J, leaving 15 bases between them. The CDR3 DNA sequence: TGTGCCAGCAGCAGCTCGGGGGCCCTGCCCCAGCATTTT. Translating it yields CASSSSGALPQHF.

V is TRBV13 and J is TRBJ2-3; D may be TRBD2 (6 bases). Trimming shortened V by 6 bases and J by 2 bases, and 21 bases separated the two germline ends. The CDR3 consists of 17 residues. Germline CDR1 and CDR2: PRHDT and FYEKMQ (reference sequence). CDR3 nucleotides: TGTGCCAGCAGTTCCTCGGAGGGGCGCCCTATCACAGATACGCAGTATTTT. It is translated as CASSSSEGRPITDTQYF.

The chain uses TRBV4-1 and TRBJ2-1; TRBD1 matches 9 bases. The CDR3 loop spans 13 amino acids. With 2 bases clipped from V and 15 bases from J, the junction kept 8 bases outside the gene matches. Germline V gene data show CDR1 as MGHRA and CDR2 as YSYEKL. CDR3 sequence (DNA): TGCGCCAGCAGCCAATACCACGGGACAGGGTTGTTCTTC. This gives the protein CASSQYHGTGLFF.

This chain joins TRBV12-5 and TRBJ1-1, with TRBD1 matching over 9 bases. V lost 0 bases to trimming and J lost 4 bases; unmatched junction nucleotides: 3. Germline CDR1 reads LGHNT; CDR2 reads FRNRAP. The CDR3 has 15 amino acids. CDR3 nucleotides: TGTGCTAGTGGTTTGGTCGGGACAGGGCCCACTGAAGCTTTCTTT. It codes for CASGLVGTGPTEAFF.